The present T cell receptor beta chain was sequenced within a study of cytomegalovirus exposure and HLA in healthy donors. For the study at large: HLA-typed donors were the source of about 85 million unique TCRs held in an early data release. Study-wide results and limits: TCR beta sequences reportedly predicted most subjects' HLA-A and HLA-B alleles accurately.

With respect to this clone: Its antigen is undetermined.

Donors had nominal health at sampling but likely had unrecorded immune exposures. Primers for the PCR totalled 60 Vbeta and 13 Jbeta. Clones were read by immunoSEQ multiplex PCR, and TCRdb kept only the in-frame ones, dropping some. The sample shows 150,000 to 200,000 clones, approximately 80% of them seen only once. Looked up from germline, CDR1 is SGHDT and CDR2 is YYEEEE. This CDR3 spans 15 amino acids. Trimming took 4 bases from V and 0 from J, leaving 14 bases between them. This sequence joins TRBV5-6 and TRBJ2-7; a possible D gene is TRBD2 (5 bases). Specimen: PBMCs. The clonotype originates from a man aged 25-45 years in good health and CMV-seronegative. As DNA, the CDR3 is TGTGCCAGCAGCACAACTAGGACCCTCTCCTACGAGCAGTACTTC. Encoded protein: CASSTTRTLSYEQYF.